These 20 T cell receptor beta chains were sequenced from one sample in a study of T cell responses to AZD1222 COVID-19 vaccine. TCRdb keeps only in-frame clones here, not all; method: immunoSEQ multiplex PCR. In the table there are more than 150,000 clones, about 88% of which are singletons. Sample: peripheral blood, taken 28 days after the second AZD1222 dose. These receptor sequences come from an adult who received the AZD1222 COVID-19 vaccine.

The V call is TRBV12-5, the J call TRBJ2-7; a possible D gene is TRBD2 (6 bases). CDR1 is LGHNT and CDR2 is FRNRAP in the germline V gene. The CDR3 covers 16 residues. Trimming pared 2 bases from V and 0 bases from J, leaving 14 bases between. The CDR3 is CASGLSLGDFSYEQYF. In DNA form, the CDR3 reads TGTGCTAGTGGTTTGTCCCTTGGGGACTTCTCCTACGAGCAGTACTTC.

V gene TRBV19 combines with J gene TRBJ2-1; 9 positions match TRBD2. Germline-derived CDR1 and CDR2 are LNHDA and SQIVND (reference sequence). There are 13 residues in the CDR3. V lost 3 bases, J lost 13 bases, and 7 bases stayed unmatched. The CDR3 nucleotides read TGTGCCAGTAGTATGAGGGCTAGCGGGAATCAGTTCTTC. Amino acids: CASSMRASGNQFF. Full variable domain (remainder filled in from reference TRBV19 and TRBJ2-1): DGGITQSPKYLFRKEGQNVTLSCEQNLNHDAMYWYRQDPGQGLRLIYYSQIVNDFQKGDIAEGYSVSREKKESFPLTVTSAQKNPTAFYLCASSMRASGNQFFGPGTRLTVL.

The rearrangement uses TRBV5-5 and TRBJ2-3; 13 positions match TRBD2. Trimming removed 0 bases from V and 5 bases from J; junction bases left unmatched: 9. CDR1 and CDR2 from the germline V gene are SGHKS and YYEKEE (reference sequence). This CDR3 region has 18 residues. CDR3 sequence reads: CASSLGLAGGNRGDTQYF. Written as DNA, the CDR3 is TGTGCCAGCAGCTTGGGACTAGCGGGAGGAAATCGGGGAGATACGCAGTATTTT.

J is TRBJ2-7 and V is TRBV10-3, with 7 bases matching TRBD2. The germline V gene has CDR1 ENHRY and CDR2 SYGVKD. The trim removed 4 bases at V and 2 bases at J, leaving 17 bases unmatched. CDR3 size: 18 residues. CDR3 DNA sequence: TGTGCCATCAGTGGCCCGGGACTTGCGGGAGCTGTCACCTACGAGCAGTACTTC. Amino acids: CAISGPGLAGAVTYEQYF.

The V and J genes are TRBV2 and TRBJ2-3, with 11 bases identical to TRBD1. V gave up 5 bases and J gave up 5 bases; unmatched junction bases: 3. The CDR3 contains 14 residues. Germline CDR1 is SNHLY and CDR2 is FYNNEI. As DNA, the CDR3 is TGTGCCAGCAGTTGGACAGGGGGCGAAGATACGCAGTATTTT. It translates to CASSWTGGEDTQYF.

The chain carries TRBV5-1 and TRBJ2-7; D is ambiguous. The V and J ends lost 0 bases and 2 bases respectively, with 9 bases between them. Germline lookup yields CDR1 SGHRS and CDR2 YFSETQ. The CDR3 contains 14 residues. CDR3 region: CASSLVDPAYEQYF. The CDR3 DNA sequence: TGCGCCAGCAGCTTGGTGGATCCGGCCTACGAGCAGTACTTC.

The CDR3 DNA reads as TGCGCCAGCAGCCAAATTGTATACTATGGCTACACCTTC. Its translation is CASSQIVYYGYTF. The chain employs TRBV4-1 and TRBJ1-2; D unclear. Germline V gene sequence: CDR1 MGHRA, CDR2 YSYEKL. V lost 2 bases and J lost 3, with 7 bases in between. The CDR3 length is 13 residues.

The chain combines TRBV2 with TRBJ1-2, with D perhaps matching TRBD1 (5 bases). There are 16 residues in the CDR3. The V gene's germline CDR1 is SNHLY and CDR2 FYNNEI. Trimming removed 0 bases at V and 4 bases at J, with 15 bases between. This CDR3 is CASSEARRGGGYGYTF. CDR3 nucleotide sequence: TGTGCCAGCAGTGAAGCTCGGAGGGGCGGAGGCTATGGCTACACCTTC.

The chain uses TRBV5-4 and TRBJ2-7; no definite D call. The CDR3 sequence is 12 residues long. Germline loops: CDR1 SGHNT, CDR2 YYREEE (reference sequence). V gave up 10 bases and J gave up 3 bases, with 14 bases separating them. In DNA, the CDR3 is TGTGCCGTCCACGGAGTGGGCTACGAGCAGTACTTC. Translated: CAVHGVGYEQYF. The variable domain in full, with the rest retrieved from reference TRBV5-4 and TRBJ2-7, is ETGVTQSPTHLIKTRGQQVTLRCSSQSGHNTVSWYQQALGQGPQFIFQYYREEENGRGNFPPRFSGLQFPNYSSELNVNALELDDSALYLCAVHGVGYEQYFGPGTRLTVT.

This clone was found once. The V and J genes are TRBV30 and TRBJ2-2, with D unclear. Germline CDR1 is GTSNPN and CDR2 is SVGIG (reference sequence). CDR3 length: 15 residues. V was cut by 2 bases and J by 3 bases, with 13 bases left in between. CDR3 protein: CAWSSAGWYTGELFF. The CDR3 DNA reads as TGTGCCTGGAGTTCGGCAGGCTGGTACACCGGGGAGCTGTTTTTT.

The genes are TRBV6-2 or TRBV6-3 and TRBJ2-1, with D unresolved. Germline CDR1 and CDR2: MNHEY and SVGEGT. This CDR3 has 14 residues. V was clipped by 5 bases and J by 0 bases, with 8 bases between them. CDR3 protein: CASSQWGSYNEQFF. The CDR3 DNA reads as TGTGCCAGCAGTCAATGGGGCTCCTACAATGAGCAGTTCTTC.

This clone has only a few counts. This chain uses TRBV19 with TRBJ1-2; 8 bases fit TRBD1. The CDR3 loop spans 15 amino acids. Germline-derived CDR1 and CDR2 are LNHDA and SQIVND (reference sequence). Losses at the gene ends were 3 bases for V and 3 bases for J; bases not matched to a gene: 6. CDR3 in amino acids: CASSIPQGAYYGYTF. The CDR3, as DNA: TGTGCCAGTAGTATCCCCCAGGGGGCGTACTATGGCTACACCTTC.

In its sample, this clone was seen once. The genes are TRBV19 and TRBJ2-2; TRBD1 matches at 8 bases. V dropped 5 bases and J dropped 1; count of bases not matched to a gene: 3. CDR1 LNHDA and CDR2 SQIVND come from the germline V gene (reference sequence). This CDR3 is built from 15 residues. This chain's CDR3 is CASSAGTGNTGELFF. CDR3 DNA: TGTGCCAGTAGTGCCGGGACAGGGAACACCGGGGAGCTGTTTTTT.

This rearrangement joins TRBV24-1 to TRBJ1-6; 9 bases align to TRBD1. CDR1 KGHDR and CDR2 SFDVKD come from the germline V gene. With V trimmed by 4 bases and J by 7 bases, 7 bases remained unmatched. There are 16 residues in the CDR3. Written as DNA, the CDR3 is TGTGCCACCAGTGACCCCTTCGACAGGGGGAATTCACCCCTCCACTTT. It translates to CATSDPFDRGNSPLHF.

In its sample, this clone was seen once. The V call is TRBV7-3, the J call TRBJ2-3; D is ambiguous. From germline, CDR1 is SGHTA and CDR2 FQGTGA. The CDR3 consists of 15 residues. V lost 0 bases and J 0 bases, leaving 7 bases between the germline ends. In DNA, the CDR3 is TGTGCCAGCAGCTTAACGGGTAGGAGCACAGATACGCAGTATTTT. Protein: CASSLTGRSTDTQYF.

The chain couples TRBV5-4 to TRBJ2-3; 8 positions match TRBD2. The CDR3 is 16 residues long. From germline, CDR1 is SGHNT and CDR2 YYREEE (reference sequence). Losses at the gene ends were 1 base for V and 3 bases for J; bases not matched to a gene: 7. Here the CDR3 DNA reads TGTGCCAGCAGCTTGATGTCTAGCGGGTCGACAGATACGCAGTATTTT. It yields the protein CASSLMSSGSTDTQYF. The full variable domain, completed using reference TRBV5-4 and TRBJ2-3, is ETGVTQSPTHLIKTRGQQVTLRCSSQSGHNTVSWYQQALGQGPQFIFQYYREEENGRGNFPPRFSGLQFPNYSSELNVNALELDDSALYLCASSLMSSGSTDTQYFGPGTRLTVL.

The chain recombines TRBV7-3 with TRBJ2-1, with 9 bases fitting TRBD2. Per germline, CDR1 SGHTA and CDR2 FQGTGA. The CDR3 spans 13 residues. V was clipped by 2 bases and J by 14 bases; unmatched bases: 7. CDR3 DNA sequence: TGTGCCAGCAGCTTAGCGGGAGGGTTGGAGGAGTTCTTC. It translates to CASSLAGGLEEFF. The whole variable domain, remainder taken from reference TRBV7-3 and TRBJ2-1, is GAGVSQTPSNKVTEKGKYVELRCDPISGHTALYWYRQSLGQGPEFLIYFQGTGAADDSGLPNDRFFAVRPEGSVSTLKIQRTERGDSAVYLCASSLAGGLEEFFGPGTRLTVL.

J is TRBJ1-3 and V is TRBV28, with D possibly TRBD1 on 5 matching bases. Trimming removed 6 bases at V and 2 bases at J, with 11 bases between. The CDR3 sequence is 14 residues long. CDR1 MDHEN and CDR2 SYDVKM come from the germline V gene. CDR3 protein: CASSRVNPGNTIYF. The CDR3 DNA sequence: TGTGCCAGCAGCAGGGTTAACCCTGGAAACACCATATATTTT.

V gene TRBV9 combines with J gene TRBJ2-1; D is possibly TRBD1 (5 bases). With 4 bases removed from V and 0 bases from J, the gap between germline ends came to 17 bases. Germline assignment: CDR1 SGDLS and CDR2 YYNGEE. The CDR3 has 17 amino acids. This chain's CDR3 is CASSPTTKRGSYNEQFF. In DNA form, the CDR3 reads TGTGCCAGCAGCCCAACGACAAAAAGGGGCTCCTACAATGAGCAGTTCTTC.

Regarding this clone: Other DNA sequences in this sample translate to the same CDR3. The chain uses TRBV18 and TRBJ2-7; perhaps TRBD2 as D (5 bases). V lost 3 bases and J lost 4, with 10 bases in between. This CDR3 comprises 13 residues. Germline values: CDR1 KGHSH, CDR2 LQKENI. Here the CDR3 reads CASSPRESYEQYF. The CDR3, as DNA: TGTGCCAGCTCACCTAGGGAGTCGTACGAGCAGTACTTC.